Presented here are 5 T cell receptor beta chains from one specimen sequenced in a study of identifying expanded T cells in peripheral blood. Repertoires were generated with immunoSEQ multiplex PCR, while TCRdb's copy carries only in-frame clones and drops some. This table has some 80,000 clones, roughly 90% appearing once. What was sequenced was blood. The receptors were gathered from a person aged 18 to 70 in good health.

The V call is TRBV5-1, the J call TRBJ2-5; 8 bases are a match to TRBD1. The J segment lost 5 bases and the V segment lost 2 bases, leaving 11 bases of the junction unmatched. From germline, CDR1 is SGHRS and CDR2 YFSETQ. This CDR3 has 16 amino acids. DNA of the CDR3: TGCGCCAGCAGCTTCCAGGGGGCCCCAGCTGCGGAGACCCAGTACTTC. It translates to CASSFQGAPAAETQYF.

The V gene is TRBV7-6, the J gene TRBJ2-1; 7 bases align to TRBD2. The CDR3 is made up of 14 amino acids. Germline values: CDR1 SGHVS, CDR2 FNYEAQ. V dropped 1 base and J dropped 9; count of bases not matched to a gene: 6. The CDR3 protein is CASSLDPSSGEQFF. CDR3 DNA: TGTGCCAGCAGCTTAGACCCCTCTAGCGGTGAGCAGTTCTTC.

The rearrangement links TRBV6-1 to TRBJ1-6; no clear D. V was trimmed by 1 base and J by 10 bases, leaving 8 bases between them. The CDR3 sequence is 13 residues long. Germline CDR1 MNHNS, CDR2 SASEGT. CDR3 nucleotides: TGTGCCAGCAGTGAAGAGGTTAACTCACCCCTCCACTTT. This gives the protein CASSEEVNSPLHF.

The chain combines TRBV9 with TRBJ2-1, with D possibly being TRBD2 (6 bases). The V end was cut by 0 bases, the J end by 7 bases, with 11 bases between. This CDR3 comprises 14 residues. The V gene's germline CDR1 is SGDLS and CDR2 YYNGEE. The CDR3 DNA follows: TGTGCCAGCAGCGTAGGTGGTGGGAGGAATGAGCAGTTCTTC. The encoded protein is CASSVGGGRNEQFF.

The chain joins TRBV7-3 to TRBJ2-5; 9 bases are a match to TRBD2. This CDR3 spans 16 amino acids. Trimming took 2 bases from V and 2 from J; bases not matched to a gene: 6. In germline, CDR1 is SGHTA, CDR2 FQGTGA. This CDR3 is CASSLGAGGGQETQYF. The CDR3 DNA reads TGTGCCAGCAGCTTAGGGGCGGGAGGGGGTCAAGAGACCCAGTACTTC.